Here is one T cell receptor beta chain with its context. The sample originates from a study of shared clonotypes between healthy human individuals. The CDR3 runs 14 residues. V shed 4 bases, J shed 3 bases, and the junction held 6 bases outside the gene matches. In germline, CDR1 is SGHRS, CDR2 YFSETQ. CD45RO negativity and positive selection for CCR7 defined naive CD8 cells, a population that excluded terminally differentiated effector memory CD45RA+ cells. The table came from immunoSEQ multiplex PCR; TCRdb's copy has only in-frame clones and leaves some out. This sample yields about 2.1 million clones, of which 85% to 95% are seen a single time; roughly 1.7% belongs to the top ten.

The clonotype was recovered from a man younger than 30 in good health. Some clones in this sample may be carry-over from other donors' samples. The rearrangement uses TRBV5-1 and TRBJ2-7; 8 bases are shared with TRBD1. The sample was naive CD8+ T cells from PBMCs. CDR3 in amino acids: CASSPRGLDYEQYF. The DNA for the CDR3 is TGCGCCAGCAGCCCCAGGGGGCTCGACTACGAGCAGTACTTC.